Below, one T cell receptor beta chain is given with its context. The antigen is not known. This sample is drawn from a study of graft-versus-host responses after intestinal transplantation. Overall study results and limits: Graft-donor T cell macrochimerism in patients accompanied high graft-versus-host to host-versus-graft clonal ratios in allografts.

The CDR3 is 14 amino acids. CDR1 is SGHNT and CDR2 is YYREEE in the germline V gene (reference sequence). After removal of 2 bases from V and 0 bases from J, the junction contained 2 bases not matched to a gene. Measured with immunoSEQ multiplex PCR; TCRdb has only the in-frame clones, and not every one. Found here are fewer than 150,000 clones, roughly nine tenths of them singletons; the top ten hold roughly 0.16%. The sequence came from a human donor who received an intestinal transplant. The V gene is TRBV5-4, the J gene TRBJ2-7; 7 positions agree with TRBD2. The sequencing here drew on unstimulated CD4+ T cells sorted from spleen or lymph node cells, taken before intestinal transplant. The CDR3 DNA follows: TGTGCCAGCAGCTTACGGGACTACTCCTACGAGCAGTACTTC. It translates to CASSLRDYSYEQYF. Full variable domain (remainder filled in from reference TRBV5-4 and TRBJ2-7): ETGVTQSPTHLIKTRGQQVTLRCSSQSGHNTVSWYQQALGQGPQFIFQYYREEENGRGNFPPRFSGLQFPNYSSELNVNALELDDSALYLCASSLRDYSYEQYFGPGTRLTVT.